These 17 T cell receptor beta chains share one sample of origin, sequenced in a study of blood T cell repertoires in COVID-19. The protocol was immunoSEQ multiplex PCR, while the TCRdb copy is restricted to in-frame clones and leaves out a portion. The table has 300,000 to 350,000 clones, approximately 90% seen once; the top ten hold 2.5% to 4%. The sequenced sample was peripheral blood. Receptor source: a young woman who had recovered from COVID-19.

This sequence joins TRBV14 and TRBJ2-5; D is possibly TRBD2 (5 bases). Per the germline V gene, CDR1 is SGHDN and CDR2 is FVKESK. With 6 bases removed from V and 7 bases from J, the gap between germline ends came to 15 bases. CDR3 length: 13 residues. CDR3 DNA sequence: TGTGCCAGCAGGGTAGCGAGTGTCGGGACCCAGTACTTC. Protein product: CASRVASVGTQYF.

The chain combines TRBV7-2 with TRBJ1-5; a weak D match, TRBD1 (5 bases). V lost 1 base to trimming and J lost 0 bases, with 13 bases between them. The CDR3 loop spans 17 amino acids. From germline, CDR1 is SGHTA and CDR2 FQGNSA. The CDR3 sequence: CASSLVAGGYSNQPQHF. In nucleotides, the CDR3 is TGTGCCAGCAGCTTAGTGGCCGGGGGGTATAGCAATCAGCCCCAGCATTTT. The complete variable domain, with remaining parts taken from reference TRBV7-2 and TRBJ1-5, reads GAGVSQSPSNKVTEKGKDVELRCDPISGHTALYWYRQSLGQGLEFLIYFQGNSAPDKSGLPSDRFSAERTGGSVSTLTIQRTQQEDSAVYLCASSLVAGGYSNQPQHFGDGTRLSIL.

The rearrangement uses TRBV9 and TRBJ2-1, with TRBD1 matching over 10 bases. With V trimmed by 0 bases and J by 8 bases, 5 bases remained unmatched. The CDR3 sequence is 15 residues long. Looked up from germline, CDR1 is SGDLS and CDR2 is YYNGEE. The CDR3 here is CASSVGQGATDEQFF. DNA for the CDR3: TGTGCCAGCAGCGTAGGACAGGGGGCGACGGATGAGCAGTTCTTC.

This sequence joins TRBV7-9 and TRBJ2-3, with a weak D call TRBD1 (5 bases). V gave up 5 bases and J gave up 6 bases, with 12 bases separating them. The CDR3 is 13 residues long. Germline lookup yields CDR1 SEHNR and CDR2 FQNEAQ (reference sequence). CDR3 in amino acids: CASSQGNPDTQYF. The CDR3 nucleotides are TGTGCCAGCAGCCAGGGCAACCCTGATACGCAGTATTTT.

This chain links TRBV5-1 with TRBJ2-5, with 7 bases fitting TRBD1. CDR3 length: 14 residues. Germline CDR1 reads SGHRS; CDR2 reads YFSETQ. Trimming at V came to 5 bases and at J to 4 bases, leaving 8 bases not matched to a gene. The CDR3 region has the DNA TGCGCCAGCAGTGCAACAGGGGCTGGAGAGACCCAGTACTTC. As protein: CASSATGAGETQYF. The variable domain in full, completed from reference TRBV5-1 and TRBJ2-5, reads KAGVTQTPRYLIKTRGQQVTLSCSPISGHRSVSWYQQTPGQGLQFLFEYFSETQRNKGNFPGRFSGRQFSNSRSEMNVSTLELGDSALYLCASSATGAGETQYFGPGTRLLVL.

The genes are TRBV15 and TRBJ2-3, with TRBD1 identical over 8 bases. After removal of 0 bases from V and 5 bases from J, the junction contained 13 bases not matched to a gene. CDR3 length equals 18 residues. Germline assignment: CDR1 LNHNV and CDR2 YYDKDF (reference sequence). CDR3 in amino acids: CATSRDPPGRGRGDTQYF. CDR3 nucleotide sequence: TGTGCCACCAGCAGAGACCCACCGGGCAGGGGGCGCGGAGATACGCAGTATTTT. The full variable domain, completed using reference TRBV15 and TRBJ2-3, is DAMVIQNPRYQVTQFGKPVTLSCSQTLNHNVMYWYQQKSSQAPKLLFHYYDKDFNNEADTPDNFQSRRPNTSFCFLDIRSPGLGDTAMYLCATSRDPPGRGRGDTQYFGPGTRLTVL.

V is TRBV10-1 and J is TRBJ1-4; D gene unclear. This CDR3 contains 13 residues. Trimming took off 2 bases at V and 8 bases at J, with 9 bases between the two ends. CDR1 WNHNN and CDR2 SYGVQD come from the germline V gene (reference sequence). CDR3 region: CASSEGTGEKLFF. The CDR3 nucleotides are TGCGCCAGCAGTGAGGGTACGGGGGAAAAACTGTTTTTT.

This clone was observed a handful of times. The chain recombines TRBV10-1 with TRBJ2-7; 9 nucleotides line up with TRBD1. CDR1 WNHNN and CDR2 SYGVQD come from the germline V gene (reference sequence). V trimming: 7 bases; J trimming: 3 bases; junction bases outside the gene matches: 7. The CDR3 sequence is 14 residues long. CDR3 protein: CASIPGQGFYEQYV. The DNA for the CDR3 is TGCGCCAGCATCCCGGGACAGGGCTTCTACGAGCAGTACGTC.

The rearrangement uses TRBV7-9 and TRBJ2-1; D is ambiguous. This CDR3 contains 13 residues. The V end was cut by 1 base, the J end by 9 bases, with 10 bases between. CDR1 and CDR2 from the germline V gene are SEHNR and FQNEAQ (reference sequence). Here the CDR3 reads CASSLVARSEQFF. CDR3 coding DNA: TGTGCCAGCAGCTTAGTAGCAAGGAGTGAGCAGTTCTTC.

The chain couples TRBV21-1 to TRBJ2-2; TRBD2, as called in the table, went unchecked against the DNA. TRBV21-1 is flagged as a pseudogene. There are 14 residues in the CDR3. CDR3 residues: CASTNYDQTGELFF. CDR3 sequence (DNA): TGTGCCAGTACCAACTACGATCAGACCGGGGAGCTGTTTTTT.

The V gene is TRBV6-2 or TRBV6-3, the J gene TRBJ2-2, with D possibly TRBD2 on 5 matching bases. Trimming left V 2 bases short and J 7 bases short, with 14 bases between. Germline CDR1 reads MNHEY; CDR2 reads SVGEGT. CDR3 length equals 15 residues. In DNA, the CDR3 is TGTGCCAGCAGTTACCGGACTCCTACGGGCGGGGAGCTGTTTTTT. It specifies CASSYRTPTGGELFF.

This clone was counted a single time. The CDR3 nucleotides are TGTGCCACCAGTGACAGCGACTTGGGTGAAAAACTGTTTTTT. It translates to CATSDSDLGEKLFF. The J gene is TRBJ1-4, the V gene TRBV24-1; D is uncertain. Germline CDR1 is KGHDR and CDR2 is SFDVKD. The ends were cut back, 4 bases at V and 7 bases at J, with 12 bases in the middle. This CDR3 region has 14 residues.

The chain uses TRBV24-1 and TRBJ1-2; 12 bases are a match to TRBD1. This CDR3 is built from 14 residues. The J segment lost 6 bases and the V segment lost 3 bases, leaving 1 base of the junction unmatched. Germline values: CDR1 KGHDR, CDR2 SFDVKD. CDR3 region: CATSDRDRGHGYTF. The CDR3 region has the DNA TGTGCCACCAGTGATCGGGACAGGGGGCATGGCTACACCTTC.

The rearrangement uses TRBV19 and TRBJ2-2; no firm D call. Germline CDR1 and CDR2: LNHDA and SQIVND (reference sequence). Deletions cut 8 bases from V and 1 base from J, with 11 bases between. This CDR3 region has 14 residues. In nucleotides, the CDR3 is TGTGCCAGTTGCCTTGGCGGGAACACCGGGGAGCTGTTTTTT. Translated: CASCLGGNTGELFF.

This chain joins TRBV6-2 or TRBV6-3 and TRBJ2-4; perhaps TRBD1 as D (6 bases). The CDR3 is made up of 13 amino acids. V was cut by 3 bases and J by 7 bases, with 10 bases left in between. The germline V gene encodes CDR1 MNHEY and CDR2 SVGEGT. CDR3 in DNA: TGTGCCAGCAGTTATGGGACAACCAACATTCAGTACTTC. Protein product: CASSYGTTNIQYF.

CDR3: CAWRGQGPRSHYNEQFF. The CDR3 DNA is TGTGCCTGGAGGGGACAGGGGCCCCGCTCTCACTACAATGAGCAGTTCTTC. V is TRBV30 and J is TRBJ2-1; 10 nucleotides line up with TRBD1. The CDR3 contains 17 residues. The J segment lost 3 bases and the V segment lost 3 bases, leaving 11 bases of the junction unmatched. The germline V gene encodes CDR1 GTSNPN and CDR2 SVGIG (reference sequence).

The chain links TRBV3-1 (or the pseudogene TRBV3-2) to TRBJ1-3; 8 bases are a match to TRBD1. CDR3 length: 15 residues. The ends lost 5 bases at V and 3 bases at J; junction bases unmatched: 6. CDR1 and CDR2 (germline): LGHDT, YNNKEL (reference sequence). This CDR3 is CASSILGTGGNTIYF. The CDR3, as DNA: TGTGCCAGCAGCATCCTTGGGACAGGTGGAAACACCATATATTTT.